These 28 T cell receptor beta chains came from one sample sequenced in a study of blood T cell repertoires in COVID-19. Profiling relied on immunoSEQ multiplex PCR, and the TCRdb table lists in-frame clones only, not all of them. The sample gives a few hundred thousand clones, around 84% of which show up once; 4% to 4.5% is in the top ten. Sample: peripheral blood. The receptors shown here come from a man aged 55 to 70 with acute or convalescent COVID-19.

The V gene is TRBV5-8, the J gene TRBJ2-3, with TRBD1 identical over 7 bases. The V segment lost 5 bases and the J segment 9 bases; nucleotides outside the gene matches: 6. This CDR3 spans 12 amino acids. CDR1 is SGHTS and CDR2 is YDEGEE in the germline V gene. CDR3 sequence: CASRYRGKTQYF. CDR3 nucleotide sequence: TGTGCCAGCAGATACAGGGGTAAGACGCAGTATTTT.

The chain employs TRBV12-3 or TRBV12-4 and TRBJ1-5; D is perhaps TRBD1 (5 bases). Trimming took 3 bases from V and 5 from J, leaving 8 bases between them. The CDR3 length is 13 residues. In nucleotides, the CDR3 is TGTGCCAGCAGTTTTCCGGGGGATCAGCCCCAGCATTTT. Amino acids: CASSFPGDQPQHF.

CDR3 DNA sequence: TGTGCCAGTAGTGTCACCTTGGGGGCGCCCGGAAACACCATATATTTT. Its protein product is CASSVTLGAPGNTIYF. J is TRBJ1-3 and V is TRBV19; D possibly corresponds to TRBD1 (6 bases). CDR1 LNHDA and CDR2 SQIVND come from the germline V gene (reference sequence). The CDR3 length is 16 residues. Trimming took 5 bases from V and 4 from J, leaving 18 bases between them.

The V gene is TRBV3-1 (or the pseudogene TRBV3-2), the J gene TRBJ1-2; tentative D call: TRBD1 (6 bases). Germline V gene lookup returns CDR1 LGHDT and CDR2 YNNKEL (reference sequence). The CDR3 is made up of 13 amino acids. Trimming left V 0 bases short and J 7 bases short, with 9 bases between. CDR3 sequence (DNA): TGTGCCAGCAGCCAAGATCACAGGGTTGGCTACACCTTC. Protein product: CASSQDHRVGYTF.

The chain recombines TRBV7-9 with TRBJ1-1; D might be TRBD1 (6 bases). V lost 2 bases and J lost 7, with 11 bases in between. Germline V gives CDR1 SEHNR, CDR2 FQNEAQ (reference sequence). The CDR3 extends over 13 amino acids. Here the CDR3 DNA reads TGTGCCAGCAGCTTATGGACAGACCTTGAAGCTTTCTTT. Its protein product is CASSLWTDLEAFF. The entire variable domain, with the rest obtained from reference TRBV7-9 and TRBJ1-1, is as follows: DTGVSQNPRHKITKRGQNVTFRCDPISEHNRLYWYRQTLGQGPEFLTYFQNEAQLEKSRLLSDRFSAERPKGSFSTLEIQRTEQGDSAMYLCASSLWTDLEAFFGQGTRLTVV.

This clone appeared a single time. This rearrangement joins TRBV2 to TRBJ1-3; maybe TRBD1 (5 bases). This CDR3 contains 15 residues. Germline V gene data show CDR1 as SNHLY and CDR2 as FYNNEI. The V and J ends lost 7 bases and 3 bases respectively, with 16 bases between them. The CDR3 is CASTGREGSGNTIYF. CDR3 sequence (DNA): TGTGCCAGCACGGGCAGGGAGGGGAGTGGAAACACCATATATTTT.

The chain is built from TRBV5-4 and TRBJ2-7, with D tentatively TRBD2 (5 bases). The CDR3 loop spans 14 amino acids. Trimming stripped 4 bases from V and 4 bases from J, with 15 bases between. CDR1 and CDR2 (germline): SGHNT, YYREEE (reference sequence). In DNA form, the CDR3 reads TGTGCCAGCAGCACTTCTGCGGGCTCTTACGAGCAGTACTTC. Translation gives CASSTSAGSYEQYF. The entire variable domain, with the rest obtained from reference TRBV5-4 and TRBJ2-7, is as follows: ETGVTQSPTHLIKTRGQQVTLRCSSQSGHNTVSWYQQALGQGPQFIFQYYREEENGRGNFPPRFSGLQFPNYSSELNVNALELDDSALYLCASSTSAGSYEQYFGPGTRLTVT.

The chain combines TRBV27 with TRBJ2-1; 10 bases map to TRBD1. Germline CDR1 MNHEY, CDR2 SMNVEV (reference sequence). V gave up 2 bases and J gave up 1 base; unmatched junction bases: 11. The CDR3 contains 19 residues. The CDR3 nucleotides read TGTGCCAGCAGTTTAAACCCGGGACAGGGGATAGGTTCCTACAATGAGCAGTTCTTC. Translated: CASSLNPGQGIGSYNEQFF.

The J gene is TRBJ2-4, the V gene TRBV2, with 8 nucleotides matching TRBD2. Germline V gene sequence: CDR1 SNHLY, CDR2 FYNNEI. Trimming took 6 bases from V and 5 from J; bases not matched to a gene: 9. This CDR3 spans 15 amino acids. CDR3 in DNA: TGTGCCAGCAGCCGCCGCGGGGGGCCCCAAAACATTCAGTACTTC. Translation gives CASSRRGGPQNIQYF.

The CDR3 nucleotides read TGTGCCAGCTCACCCCTCGTCGGCGGGAGAGAGACCCAGTACTTC. The encoded protein is CASSPLVGGRETQYF. The J gene is TRBJ2-5, the V gene TRBV18, with 7 bases matching TRBD2. Germline CDR1 reads KGHSH; CDR2 reads LQKENI. CDR3 length: 15 residues. J lost 4 bases, V lost 3 bases, and 8 bases had no gene match. Variable domain in full (rest from reference TRBV18 and TRBJ2-5): NAGVMQNPRHLVRRRGQEARLRCSPMKGHSHVYWYRQLPEEGLKFMVYLQKENIIDESGMPKERFSAEFPKEGPSILRIQQVVRGDSAAYFCASSPLVGGRETQYFGPGTRLLVL.

The chain links TRBV7-6 to TRBJ2-2; D perhaps matches TRBD2 (5 bases). CDR3 length: 16 amino acids. Trimming stripped 5 bases from V and 3 bases from J, with 16 bases between. The V gene's germline CDR1 is SGHVS and CDR2 FNYEAQ. In DNA form, the CDR3 reads TGTGCCAGCAGCCATCTCCCAGCGGTTGACACCGGGGAGCTGTTTTTT. This encodes CASSHLPAVDTGELFF. Looking up the rest from reference TRBV7-6 and TRBJ2-2 gives the full variable domain: GAGVSQSPRYKVTKRGQDVALRCDPISGHVSLYWYRQALGQGPEFLTYFNYEAQQDKSGLPNDRFSAERPEGSISTLTIQRTEQRDSAMYRCASSHLPAVDTGELFFGEGSRLTVL.

This clone was counted a few times. The genes are TRBV30 and TRBJ1-1, with 12 bases fitting TRBD1. The V segment lost 2 bases and the J segment 1 base; nucleotides outside the gene matches: 5. The CDR3 is 16 residues long. Germline-derived CDR1 and CDR2 are GTSNPN and SVGIG (reference sequence). CDR3 nucleotides: TGTGCCTGGAGTAAGGGACAGGGGGCTGGGAACACTGAAGCTTTCTTT. Its protein product is CAWSKGQGAGNTEAFF. The variable domain in full, completed from reference TRBV30 and TRBJ1-1, reads SQTIHQWPATLVQPVGSPLSLECTVEGTSNPNLYWYRQAAGRGLQLLFYSVGIGQISSEVPQNLSASRPQDRQFILSSKKLLLSDSGFYLCAWSKGQGAGNTEAFFGQGTRLTVV.

This clone was detected only once. Germline is not matched at one junction end, which may reflect a read error. V and J are TRBV9 and TRBJ1-5, with TRBD1 as a possible D gene (6 bases). CDR3 length: 13 residues. CDR1 and CDR2 (germline): SGDLS, YYNGEE. CDR3 coding DNA: TGTGCCAGCAGCGACAGGGTAGATCACCCCCAGCATTTT. It is translated as CASSDRVDHPQHF. The complete variable domain, with remaining parts taken from reference TRBV9 and TRBJ1-5, reads DSGVTQTPKHLITATGQRVTLRCSPRSGDLSVYWYQQSLDQGLQFLIQYYNGEERAKGNILERFSAQQFPDLHSELNLSSLELGDSALYFCASSDRVDHPQHFGDGTRLSIL.

The chain couples TRBV24-1 to TRBJ2-3; D is unresolved. The CDR3 runs 12 residues. V dropped 10 bases and J dropped 1 base, with 8 bases sitting between them. Germline V gene lookup returns CDR1 KGHDR and CDR2 SFDVKD. CDR3 in DNA: TGTGCCACAGCTTCCGGCACAGATACGCAGTATTTT. It specifies CATASGTDTQYF.

The chain couples TRBV7-9 to TRBJ1-1; no clear D. Germline V gene sequence: CDR1 SEHNR, CDR2 FQNEAQ (reference sequence). The CDR3 has 13 amino acids. V dropped 3 bases and J dropped 1 base, with 6 bases sitting between them. The chain's CDR3 is CASSFAGNTEAFF. CDR3 nucleotides: TGTGCCAGCAGCTTCGCCGGGAACACTGAAGCTTTCTTT.

This clone was recorded only once. The chain combines TRBV30 with TRBJ2-1, with D maybe TRBD2 (6 bases). CDR1 and CDR2 (germline): GTSNPN, SVGIG (reference sequence). Deletions cut 0 bases from V and 4 bases from J, with 16 bases between. The CDR3 is 16 amino acids. The CDR3 DNA reads TGTGCCTGGAGTGTAGCGCCGAGCGGACTATACAATGAGCAGTTCTTC. Residues: CAWSVAPSGLYNEQFF.

V gene TRBV20-1 combines with J gene TRBJ2-1; 9 positions agree with TRBD2. V lost 3 bases to trimming and J lost 6 bases; unmatched junction nucleotides: 3. The CDR3 consists of 13 residues. Germline V gene data show CDR1 as DFQATT and CDR2 as SNEGSKA (reference sequence). CDR3 bases: TGCAGTGCTAGTAGCGGGAGCCGCAATGAGCAGTTCTTC. Its protein product is CSASSGSRNEQFF.

This chain links TRBV5-6 with TRBJ1-2; 8 bases agree with TRBD1. This CDR3 has 13 residues. V lost 4 bases to trimming and J lost 6 bases; unmatched junction nucleotides: 5. Per the germline V gene, CDR1 is SGHDT and CDR2 is YYEEEE. The chain's CDR3 is CASSDTGGNGYTF. Written as DNA, the CDR3 is TGTGCCAGCAGCGACACAGGGGGGAATGGCTACACCTTC.

This rearrangement joins TRBV10-3 to TRBJ2-3; TRBD2 agrees at 11 bases. CDR1 ENHRY and CDR2 SYGVKD come from the germline V gene. This CDR3 has 17 amino acids. The trim removed 6 bases at V and 6 bases at J, leaving 14 bases unmatched. The CDR3 DNA reads as TGTGCCATCAGGAAGTCTAGCGGGAGGACCTACGGGGATACGCAGTATTTT. Translating gives CAIRKSSGRTYGDTQYF.

The rearrangement links TRBV12-3 or TRBV12-4 to TRBJ1-1, with no clear D. Trimming took off 3 bases at V and 10 bases at J, with 9 bases between the two ends. The CDR3 totals 11 residues. CDR3 coding DNA: TGTGCCAGCAGTTTTCGCGAAGTAGCTTTCTTT. Protein sequence: CASSFREVAFF.

The chain combines TRBV6-4 with TRBJ1-1; 11 bases line up with TRBD1. Trimming cost V 4 bases and J 9 bases; bases outside gene matches: 4. The CDR3 spans 13 residues. Per germline, CDR1 MRHNA and CDR2 SNTAGT. CDR3 bases: TGTGCCAGCAGTGGGGACAGGGGGGGCCAAGCTTTCTTT. Amino acid sequence: CASSGDRGGQAFF.

This CDR3 reads CASSPREWGQGALNTEAFF. The CDR3 DNA reads TGTGCCAGCAGCCCCAGAGAGTGGGGACAGGGGGCTCTGAACACTGAAGCTTTCTTT. This chain uses TRBV7-9 with TRBJ1-1; 12 bases line up with TRBD1. Germline trimming cut 5 bases from V and 0 bases from J; bases unmatched to any gene: 13. Per the germline V gene, CDR1 is SEHNR and CDR2 is FQNEAQ (reference sequence). The length of the CDR3 is 19 residues. The whole variable domain, remainder taken from reference TRBV7-9 and TRBJ1-1, is DTGVSQNPRHKITKRGQNVTFRCDPISEHNRLYWYRQTLGQGPEFLTYFQNEAQLEKSRLLSDRFSAERPKGSFSTLEIQRTEQGDSAMYLCASSPREWGQGALNTEAFFGQGTRLTVV.

V is TRBV19 and J is TRBJ2-3; 14 nucleotides align to TRBD2. The CDR3 totals 16 residues. Germline-derived CDR1 and CDR2 are LNHDA and SQIVND (reference sequence). V was clipped by 6 bases and J by 8 bases; unmatched bases: 10. The CDR3 is CASSDQGGLAGGTQYF. The CDR3, as DNA: TGTGCCAGTAGCGACCAGGGAGGACTAGCGGGGGGTACGCAGTATTTT.

V usage is TRBV28 and J usage is TRBJ2-5; TRBD1 matches at 7 bases. The CDR3 covers 16 residues. V lost 5 bases and J lost 2; bases outside the gene matches: 11. Looked up from germline, CDR1 is MDHEN and CDR2 is SYDVKM. The chain's CDR3 is CASSPRGYRGQETQYF. For the CDR3, the DNA is TGTGCCAGCAGTCCCCGGGGTTACAGGGGACAAGAGACCCAGTACTTC.

V gene TRBV27 combines with J gene TRBJ2-7; D is perhaps TRBD2 (7 bases). Trimming took 7 bases from V and 0 from J, leaving 13 bases between them. This CDR3 has 14 residues. Germline assignment: CDR1 MNHEY and CDR2 SMNVEV (reference sequence). CDR3 protein: CASNGGGPSYEQYF. CDR3 sequence (DNA): TGTGCCAGCAATGGGGGGGGCCCCTCCTACGAGCAGTACTTC.

The chain recombines TRBV4-1 with TRBJ2-1; D is ambiguous. The V end was cut by 4 bases, the J end by 0 bases, with 10 bases between. The CDR3 has 15 residues. Germline V gene data show CDR1 as MGHRA and CDR2 as YSYEKL. CDR3 protein: CASSPGTYSYNEQFF. CDR3 DNA: TGCGCCAGCAGCCCCGGTACCTACTCCTACAATGAGCAGTTCTTC.

The V gene is TRBV19, the J gene TRBJ2-1, with TRBD2 matching over 7 bases. This CDR3 spans 15 amino acids. Germline-derived CDR1 and CDR2 are LNHDA and SQIVND (reference sequence). V shed 7 bases and J 7 bases; nucleotides not matched to a gene: 13. The CDR3 reads CASTSAGVNRNEQFF. CDR3 nucleotides: TGTGCCAGTACCTCCGCGGGGGTTAATAGGAATGAGCAGTTCTTC.

V and J are TRBV19 and TRBJ1-5; possible D gene TRBD1, 6 bases. Germline V gene data show CDR1 as LNHDA and CDR2 as SQIVND (reference sequence). CDR3 length equals 16 residues. Trimming stripped 6 bases from V and 6 bases from J, with 21 bases between. CDR3 sequence (DNA): TGTGCCAGTAGCCCCCAAAACAGGGTTGGCCGTCAGCCCCAGCATTTT. Encoded protein: CASSPQNRVGRQPQHF.